This entry features one TCR beta chain sequence. Antigen unknown. Trimming cost V 7 bases and J 5 bases, with 12 bases left between them. The CDR3 spans 12 residues. CDR1 is SGHRS and CDR2 is YFSETQ in the germline V gene. Next came a second PCR, run for 7 to 11 cycles, which used a sample-barcoded 5' primer along with a J-beta primer mix. The template-switch adaptor was a 5' adaptor with 12 random nucleotides. It tagged each cDNA molecule. Using its own MiXCR run on the 5' RACE reads, TCRdb lists one record per CDR3 protein. The sample lists around 1.7 million distinct CDR3 sequences, roughly 28% occurring once. Those donating, healthy Caucasian individuals from Russia, were aged about 6 to 100. This specimen belongs to a study of blood T cells in healthy people across ages. The study, taken as a whole, reports: More naive CD4+ cells and higher diversity marked long-lived donors relative to aged donors. Researchers said unsorted PBMCs prevented a conclusive naive versus antigen-experienced comparison.

Material for sequencing was blood. The receptor was derived from a woman aged 25 to 39 in good health. The chain combines TRBV5-1 with TRBJ1-2, with TRBD1 as a possible D gene (5 bases). Written as DNA, the CDR3 is TGCGCCAGCGGTCCGGGGGATTATGGCTACACCTTC. This codes for CASGPGDYGYTF.